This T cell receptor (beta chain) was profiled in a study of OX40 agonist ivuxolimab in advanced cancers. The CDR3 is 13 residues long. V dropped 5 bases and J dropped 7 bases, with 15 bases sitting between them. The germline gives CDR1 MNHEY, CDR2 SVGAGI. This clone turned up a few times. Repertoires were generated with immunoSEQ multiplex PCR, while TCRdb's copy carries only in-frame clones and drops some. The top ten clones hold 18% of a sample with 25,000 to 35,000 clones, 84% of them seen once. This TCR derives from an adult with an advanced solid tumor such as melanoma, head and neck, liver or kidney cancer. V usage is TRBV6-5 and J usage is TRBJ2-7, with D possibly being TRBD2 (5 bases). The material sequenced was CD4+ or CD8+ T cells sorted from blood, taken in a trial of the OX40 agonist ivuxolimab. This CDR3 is CASSEGPSQEQYF. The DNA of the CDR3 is TGTGCCAGCAGTGAGGGCCCTTCTCAGGAGCAGTACTTC.